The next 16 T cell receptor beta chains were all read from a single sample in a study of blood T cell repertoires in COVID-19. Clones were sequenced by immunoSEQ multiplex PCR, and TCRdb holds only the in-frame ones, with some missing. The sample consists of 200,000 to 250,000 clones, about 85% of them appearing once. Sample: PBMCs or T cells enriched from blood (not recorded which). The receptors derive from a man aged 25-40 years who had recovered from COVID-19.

The CDR3 DNA reads as TGTGCTAGTGGTTTGGTACTAAGGGGCACCGGGGAGCTGTTTTTT. It is translated as CASGLVLRGTGELFF. The genes are TRBV12-5 and TRBJ2-2; a possible D gene is TRBD1 (5 bases). V lost 0 bases and J lost 4, with 9 bases in between. The CDR3 is 15 amino acids. Germline V CDR1 and CDR2: LGHNT, FRNRAP.

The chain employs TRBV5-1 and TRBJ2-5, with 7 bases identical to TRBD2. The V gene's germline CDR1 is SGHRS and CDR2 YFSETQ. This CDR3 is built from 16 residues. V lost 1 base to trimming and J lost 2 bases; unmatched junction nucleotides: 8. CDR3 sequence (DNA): TGCGCCAGCAGCTTGTGGCCTAGCGGTATACAAGAGACCCAGTACTTC. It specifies CASSLWPSGIQETQYF.

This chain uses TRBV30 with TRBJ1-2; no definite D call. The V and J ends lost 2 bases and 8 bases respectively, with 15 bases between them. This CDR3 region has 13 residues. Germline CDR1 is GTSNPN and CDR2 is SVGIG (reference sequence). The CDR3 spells CAWSRLGTGGYTF. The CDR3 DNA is TGTGCCTGGAGTAGACTAGGAACTGGAGGCTACACCTTC.

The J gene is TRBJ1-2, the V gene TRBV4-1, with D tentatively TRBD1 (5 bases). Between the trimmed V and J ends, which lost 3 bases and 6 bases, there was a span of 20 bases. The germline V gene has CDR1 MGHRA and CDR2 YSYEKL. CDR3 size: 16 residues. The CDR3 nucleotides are TGCGCCAGCAGCCACCTTCTCGGGGGTGGGGCTCATGGCTACACCTTC. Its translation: CASSHLLGGGAHGYTF.

Written as DNA, the CDR3 is TGCAGTACGAGGGATTCCAATGAGCAGTTCTTC. Its translation: CSTRDSNEQFF. V gene TRBV20-1 combines with J gene TRBJ2-1, with D perhaps matching TRBD2 (5 bases). V was shortened by 8 bases and J by 6 bases, with 11 bases between the two germline ends. Germline lookup yields CDR1 DFQATT and CDR2 SNEGSKA (reference sequence). The CDR3 length is 11 residues.

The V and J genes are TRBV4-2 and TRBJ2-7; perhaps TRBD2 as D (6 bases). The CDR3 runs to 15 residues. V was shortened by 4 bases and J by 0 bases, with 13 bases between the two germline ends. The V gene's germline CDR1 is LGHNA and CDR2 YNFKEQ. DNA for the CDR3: TGTGCCAGCAGCCTCAAGGCGGGGCCCTCCTACGAGCAGTACTTC. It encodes CASSLKAGPSYEQYF.

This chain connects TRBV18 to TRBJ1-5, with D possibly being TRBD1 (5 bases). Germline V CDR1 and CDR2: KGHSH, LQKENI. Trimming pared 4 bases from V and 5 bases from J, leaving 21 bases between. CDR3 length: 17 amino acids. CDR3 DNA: TGTGCCAGCTCACGAACGAATGGGGTTGGCAGGGATCAGCCCCAGCATTTT. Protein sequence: CASSRTNGVGRDQPQHF.

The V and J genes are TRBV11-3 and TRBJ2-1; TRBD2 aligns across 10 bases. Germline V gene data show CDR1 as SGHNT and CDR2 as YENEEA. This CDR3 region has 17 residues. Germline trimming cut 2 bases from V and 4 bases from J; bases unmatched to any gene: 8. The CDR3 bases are TGTGCCAGCAGCTTACGGACTAGCGGAAAAAATTACAATGAGCAGTTCTTC. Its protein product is CASSLRTSGKNYNEQFF.

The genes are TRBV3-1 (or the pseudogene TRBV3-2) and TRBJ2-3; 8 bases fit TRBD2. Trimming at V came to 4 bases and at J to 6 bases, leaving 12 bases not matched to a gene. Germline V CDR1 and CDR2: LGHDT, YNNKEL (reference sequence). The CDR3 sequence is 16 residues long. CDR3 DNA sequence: TGTGCCAGCAGCCTAGCGGGACTAGTGGGGGGTGATACGCAGTATTTT. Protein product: CASSLAGLVGGDTQYF.

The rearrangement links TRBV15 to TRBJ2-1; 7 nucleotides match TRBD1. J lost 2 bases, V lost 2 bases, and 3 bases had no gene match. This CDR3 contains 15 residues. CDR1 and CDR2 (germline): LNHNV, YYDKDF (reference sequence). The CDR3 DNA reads TGTGCCACCAGCAGAAACAGGGGAACCTACAATGAGCAGTTCTTC. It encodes CATSRNRGTYNEQFF.

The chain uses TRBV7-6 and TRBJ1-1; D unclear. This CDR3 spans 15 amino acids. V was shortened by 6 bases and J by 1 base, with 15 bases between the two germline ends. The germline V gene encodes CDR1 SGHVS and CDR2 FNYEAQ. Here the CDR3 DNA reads TGTGCCAGCAGAAGGACTGCTCTTCAGAACACTGAAGCTTTCTTT. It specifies CASRRTALQNTEAFF.

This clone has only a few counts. CDR3 region: CASSSQGLTEAFF. As DNA, the CDR3 is TGTGCCAGTAGTAGTCAGGGCCTCACTGAAGCTTTCTTT. J is TRBJ1-1 and V is TRBV19, with D maybe TRBD1 (5 bases). The CDR3 sequence is 13 residues long. Germline V gives CDR1 LNHDA, CDR2 SQIVND (reference sequence). Trimming pared 4 bases from V and 4 bases from J, leaving 10 bases between.

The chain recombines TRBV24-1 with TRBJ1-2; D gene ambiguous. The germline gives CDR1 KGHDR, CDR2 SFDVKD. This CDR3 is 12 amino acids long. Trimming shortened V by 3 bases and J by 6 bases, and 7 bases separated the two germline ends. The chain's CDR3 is CATSDPPNGYTF. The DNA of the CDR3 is TGTGCCACCAGTGATCCCCCCAATGGCTACACCTTC.

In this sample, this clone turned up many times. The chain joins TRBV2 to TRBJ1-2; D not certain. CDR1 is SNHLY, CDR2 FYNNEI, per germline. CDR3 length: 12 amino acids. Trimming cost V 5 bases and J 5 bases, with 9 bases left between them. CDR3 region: CASSRDYYGYTF. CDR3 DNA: TGTGCCAGCAGTCGTGACTATTATGGCTACACCTTC.

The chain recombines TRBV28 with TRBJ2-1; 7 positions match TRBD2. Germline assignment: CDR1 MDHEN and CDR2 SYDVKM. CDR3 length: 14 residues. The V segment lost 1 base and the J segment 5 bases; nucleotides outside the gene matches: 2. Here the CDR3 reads CASSLLGTNNEQFF. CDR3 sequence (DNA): TGTGCCAGCAGTTTATTAGGGACTAACAATGAGCAGTTCTTC.

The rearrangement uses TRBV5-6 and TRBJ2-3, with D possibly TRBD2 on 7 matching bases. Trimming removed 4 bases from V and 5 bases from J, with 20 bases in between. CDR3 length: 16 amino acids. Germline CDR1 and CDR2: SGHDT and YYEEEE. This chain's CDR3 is CASSLLGGGRGDTQYF. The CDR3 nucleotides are TGTGCCAGCAGCCTCCTGGGGGGCGGGAGAGGAGATACGCAGTATTTT.